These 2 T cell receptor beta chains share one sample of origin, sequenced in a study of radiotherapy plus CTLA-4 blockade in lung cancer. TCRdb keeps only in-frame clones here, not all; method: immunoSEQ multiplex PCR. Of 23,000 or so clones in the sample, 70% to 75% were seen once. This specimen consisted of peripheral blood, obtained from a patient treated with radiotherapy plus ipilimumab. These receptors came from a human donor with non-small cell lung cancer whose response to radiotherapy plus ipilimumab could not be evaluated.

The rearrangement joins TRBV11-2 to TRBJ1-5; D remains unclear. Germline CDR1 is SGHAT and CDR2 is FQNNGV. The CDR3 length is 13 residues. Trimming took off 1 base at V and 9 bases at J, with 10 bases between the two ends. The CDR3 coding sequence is TGTGCCAGCAGCTTAGGCACAGATCGGCCCCAGCATTTT. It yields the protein CASSLGTDRPQHF.

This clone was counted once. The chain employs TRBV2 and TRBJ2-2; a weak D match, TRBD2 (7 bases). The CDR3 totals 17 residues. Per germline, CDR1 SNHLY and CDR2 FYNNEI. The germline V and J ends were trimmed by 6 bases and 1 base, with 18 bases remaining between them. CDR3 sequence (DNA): TGTGCCAGCAGACCCCCCCTGGGGGGGCGGAACACCGGGGAGCTGTTTTTT. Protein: CASRPPLGGRNTGELFF. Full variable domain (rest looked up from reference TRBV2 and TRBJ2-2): EPEVTQTPSHQVTQMGQEVILRCVPISNHLYFYWYRQILGQKVEFLVSFYNNEISEKSEIFDDQFSVERPDGSNFTLKIRSTKLEDSAMYFCASRPPLGGRNTGELFFGEGSRLTVL.